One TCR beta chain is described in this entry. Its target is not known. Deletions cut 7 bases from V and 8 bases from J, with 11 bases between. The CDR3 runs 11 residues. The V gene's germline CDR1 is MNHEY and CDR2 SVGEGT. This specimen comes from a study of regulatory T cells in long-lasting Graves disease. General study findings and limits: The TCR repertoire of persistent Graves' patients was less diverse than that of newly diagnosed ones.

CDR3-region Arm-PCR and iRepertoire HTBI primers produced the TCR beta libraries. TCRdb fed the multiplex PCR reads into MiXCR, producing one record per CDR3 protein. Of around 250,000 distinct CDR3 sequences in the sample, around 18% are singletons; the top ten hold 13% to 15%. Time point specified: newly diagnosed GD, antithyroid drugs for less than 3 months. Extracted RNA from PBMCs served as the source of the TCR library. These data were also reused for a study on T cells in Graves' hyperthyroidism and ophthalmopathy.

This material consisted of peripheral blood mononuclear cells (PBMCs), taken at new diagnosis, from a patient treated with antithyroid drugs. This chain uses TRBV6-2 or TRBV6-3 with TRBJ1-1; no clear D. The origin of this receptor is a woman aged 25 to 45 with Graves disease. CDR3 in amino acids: CASMQLGEAFF. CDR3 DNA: TGTGCCAGCATGCAGCTCGGAGAAGCTTTCTTT.